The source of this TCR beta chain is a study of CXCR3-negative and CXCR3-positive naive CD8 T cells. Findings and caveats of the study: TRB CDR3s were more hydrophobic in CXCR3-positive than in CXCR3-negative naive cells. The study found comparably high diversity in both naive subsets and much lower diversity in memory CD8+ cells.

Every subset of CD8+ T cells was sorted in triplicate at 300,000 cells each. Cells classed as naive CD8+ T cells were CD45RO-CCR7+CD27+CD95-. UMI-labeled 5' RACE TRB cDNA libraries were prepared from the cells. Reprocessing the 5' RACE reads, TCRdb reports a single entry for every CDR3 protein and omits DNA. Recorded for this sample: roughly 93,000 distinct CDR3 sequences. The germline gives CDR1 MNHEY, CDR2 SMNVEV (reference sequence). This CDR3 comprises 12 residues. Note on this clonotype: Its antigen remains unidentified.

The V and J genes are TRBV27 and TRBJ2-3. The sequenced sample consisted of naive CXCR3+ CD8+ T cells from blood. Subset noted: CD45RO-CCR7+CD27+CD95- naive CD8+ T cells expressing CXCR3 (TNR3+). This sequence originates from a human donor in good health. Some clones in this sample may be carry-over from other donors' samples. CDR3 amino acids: CASSSLWDTQYF.